The 9 T cell receptor beta chains below come from one sample, sequenced in a study of blood T cell repertoires in COVID-19. The repertoire was sequenced with immunoSEQ multiplex PCR; TCRdb's copy has only in-frame clones and lacks some. Of fewer than 50,000 clones detected, approximately 85% appear once; the ten largest clones hold around 31%. Sequencing input: peripheral blood. All receptors derive from a woman over 75 with acute or convalescent COVID-19.

This chain's CDR3 is CASSQGGGANTGELFF. For the CDR3, the DNA is TGCGCCAGCAGCCAAGGGGGAGGGGCGAACACCGGGGAGCTGTTTTTT. This chain links TRBV4-1 with TRBJ2-2; 7 nucleotides match TRBD2. Germline loops: CDR1 MGHRA, CDR2 YSYEKL. V lost 1 base, J lost 0 bases, and 2 bases stayed unmatched. The CDR3 loop spans 16 amino acids.

The chain uses TRBV28 and TRBJ2-3; 13 nucleotides line up with TRBD2. The CDR3 runs to 16 residues. Germline V gives CDR1 MDHEN, CDR2 SYDVKM. J lost 3 bases, V lost 5 bases, and 5 bases had no gene match. CDR3 DNA sequence: TGTGCCAGCAGTAGAGGACTAGCGGGAGATACAGATACGCAGTATTTT. It is translated as CASSRGLAGDTDTQYF.

This clone has a handful of counts. The chain has TRBV24-1 and TRBJ2-7; D gene unclear. The CDR3 consists of 13 residues. Germline CDR1 reads KGHDR; CDR2 reads SFDVKD. The V gene lost 0 bases and the J gene lost 8 bases, with 10 bases spanning the gap. The CDR3 DNA sequence: TGTGCCACCAGTGATTTGACAAACGCCCAGCAGTACTTC. Amino acid sequence: CATSDLTNAQQYF.

As for this clone: The same CDR3 also results from other DNA sequences found in this sample. V gene TRBV10-3 combines with J gene TRBJ1-1; D is perhaps TRBD1 (5 bases). Germline V gives CDR1 ENHRY, CDR2 SYGVKD. V lost 0 bases, J lost 7 bases, and 6 bases lay in between. The CDR3 consists of 12 residues. CDR3 amino acids: CAISESTVEAFF. The CDR3, as DNA: TGTGCCATCAGTGAGTCGACAGTTGAAGCTTTCTTT.

The V and J genes are TRBV6-1 and TRBJ2-3; TRBD2 matches 8 bases. The V and J ends lost 5 bases and 4 bases, in that order; junction bases with no gene match: 2. The CDR3 is 13 amino acids. The germline V gene encodes CDR1 MNHNS and CDR2 SASEGT. The CDR3 sequence is CASSRTSPDTQYF. CDR3 sequence (DNA): TGTGCCAGCAGTCGGACTAGCCCAGATACGCAGTATTTT.

The chain links TRBV28 to TRBJ1-2; a possible D gene is TRBD1 (6 bases). The CDR3 has 14 amino acids. Germline V gene lookup returns CDR1 MDHEN and CDR2 SYDVKM. Trimming removed 3 bases at V and 4 bases at J, with 12 bases between. As DNA, the CDR3 is TGTGCCAGCAGTTTCGCACAGGGCCTCTATGGCTACACCTTC. Its translation is CASSFAQGLYGYTF.

The rearrangement uses TRBV5-6 and TRBJ2-2; 9 bases line up with TRBD1. The CDR3 runs to 18 residues. The V segment lost 4 bases and the J segment 5 bases; nucleotides outside the gene matches: 15. Germline V gene sequence: CDR1 SGHDT, CDR2 YYEEEE. In DNA form, the CDR3 reads TGTGCCAGCAGCCCGATAGACCCGGGACAGGGAAGAACCGGGGAGCTGTTTTTT. It encodes CASSPIDPGQGRTGELFF. Full variable domain (rest looked up from reference TRBV5-6 and TRBJ2-2): DAGVTQSPTHLIKTRGQQVTLRCSPKSGHDTVSWYQQALGQGPQFIFQYYEEEERQRGNFPDRFSGHQFPNYSSELNVNALLLGDSALYLCASSPIDPGQGRTGELFFGEGSRLTVL.

The chain is built from TRBV12-5 and TRBJ2-2, with no clear D. V shed 6 bases and J shed 5 bases, with 7 bases lying between them. The CDR3 is made up of 12 amino acids. The germline V gene has CDR1 LGHNT and CDR2 FRNRAP. The DNA of the CDR3 is TGTGCTAGTGGGAGATCGACCGGGGAGCTGTTTTTT. Its protein product is CASGRSTGELFF.

V is TRBV6-5 and J is TRBJ2-7; 8 bases are shared with TRBD1. There are 13 residues in the CDR3. Germline CDR1 is MNHEY and CDR2 is SVGAGI. V lost 6 bases and J lost 4; bases outside the gene matches: 5. The chain's CDR3 is CASSRGQVYEQYF. The CDR3 coding sequence is TGTGCCAGCAGCAGGGGGCAAGTGTACGAGCAGTACTTC.